This TCR beta chain came from a study of T and B cells in COVID-19 patients. Background on the study: The recovered cohort's median age was 34 years, versus over 60 years in active infection.

As regards this clonotype: The antigen remains undetermined.

The study's findings and limits: Patients with COVID-19 reportedly showed strongly skewed T cell receptor beta variable and joining gene usage. At recovery TRB diversity and richness exceeded healthy donors, after highly clonal active COVID-19 repertoires.

The V end lost 3 bases, the J end lost 9 bases, and 13 bases lay between the germline ends. This CDR3 spans 13 amino acids. The V gene's germline CDR1 is SGHRS and CDR2 YFSETQ. Blood genomic DNA input for TRB amplification was 250-500 ng. TRB rearrangements were amplified by multiplex PCR with BIOMED2 TRB-A/B primers. TCRdb fed the multiplex PCR reads into MiXCR, producing one record per CDR3 protein. This sample has 6,000 to 9,000 distinct CDR3 sequences, with 20% to 30% found just once. Source material: blood. This clonotype originated in a human donor with active COVID-19. J is TRBJ2-1 and V is TRBV5-1; D tentatively fits TRBD1 or TRBD2 (5 bases each). Here the CDR3 DNA reads TGCGCCAGCAGCTCAGACCCTGGGGGTGAGCAGTTCTTC. It encodes CASSSDPGGEQFF.